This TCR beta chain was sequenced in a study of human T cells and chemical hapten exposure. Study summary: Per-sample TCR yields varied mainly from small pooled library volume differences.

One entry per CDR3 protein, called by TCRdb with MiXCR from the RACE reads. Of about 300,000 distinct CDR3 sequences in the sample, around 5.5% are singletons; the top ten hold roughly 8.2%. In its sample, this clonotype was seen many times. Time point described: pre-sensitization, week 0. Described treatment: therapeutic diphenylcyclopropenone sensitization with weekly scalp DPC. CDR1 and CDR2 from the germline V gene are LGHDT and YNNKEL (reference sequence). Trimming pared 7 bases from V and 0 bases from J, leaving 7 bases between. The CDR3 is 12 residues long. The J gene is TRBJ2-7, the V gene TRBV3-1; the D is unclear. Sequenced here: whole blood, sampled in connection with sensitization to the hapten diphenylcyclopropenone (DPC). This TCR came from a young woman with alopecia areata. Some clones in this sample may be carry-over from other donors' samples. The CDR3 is CASKAHSYEQYF. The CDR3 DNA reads TGTGCCAGCAAGGCCCACTCCTACGAGCAGTACTTC.